Listed here are 5 T cell receptor beta chains from one sample, sequenced in a study of blood T cell repertoires in COVID-19. The repertoire was sequenced with immunoSEQ multiplex PCR; TCRdb's copy has only in-frame clones and lacks some. This table has around 36,000 clones, around 86% appearing once. Sequences were obtained from peripheral blood. Receptors were obtained from a human donor in a cohort sampled during active COVID-19.

The CDR3 region is CASGSGGEGNEQFF. The DNA of the CDR3 is TGTGCCAGCGGAAGCGGGGGCGAGGGGAATGAGCAGTTCTTC. The chain couples TRBV5-4 to TRBJ2-1; TRBD2 matches at 8 bases. Per germline, CDR1 SGHNT and CDR2 YYREEE (reference sequence). The V segment lost 7 bases and the J segment 7 bases; nucleotides outside the gene matches: 10. This CDR3 spans 14 amino acids.

This chain's CDR3 is CACARSMNTEAFF. CDR3 sequence (DNA): TGTGCCTGCGCCCGAAGCATGAACACTGAAGCTTTCTTT. The rearrangement joins TRBV30 to TRBJ1-1, with unresolved D. V shed 6 bases and J shed 0 bases, with 11 bases lying between them. The CDR3 runs 13 residues. CDR1 and CDR2 (germline): GTSNPN, SVGIG (reference sequence).

The chain joins TRBV30 to TRBJ2-6, with 11 bases aligning to TRBD1. Germline trimming cut 1 base from V and 2 bases from J; bases unmatched to any gene: 7. This CDR3 comprises 18 residues. Per the germline V gene, CDR1 is GTSNPN and CDR2 is SVGIG (reference sequence). CDR3 loop: CAWSALDRGQAGANVLTF. In nucleotides, the CDR3 is TGTGCCTGGAGTGCCCTGGACAGGGGGCAGGCTGGGGCCAACGTCCTGACTTTC.

This chain uses TRBV19 with TRBJ2-1; 7 bases are shared with TRBD2. The CDR3 has 18 residues. V lost 3 bases to trimming and J lost 0 bases; unmatched junction nucleotides: 11. Germline assignment: CDR1 LNHDA and CDR2 SQIVND (reference sequence). CDR3 nucleotide sequence: TGTGCCAGTAGTATCAAGGGCGGAGGCGGGAGCTCCTACAATGAGCAGTTCTTC. This gives the protein CASSIKGGGGSSYNEQFF.

The V and J genes are TRBV7-8 and TRBJ1-1; 9 bases are a match to TRBD1. Losses at the gene ends were 5 bases for V and 5 bases for J; bases not matched to a gene: 3. The CDR3 is made up of 13 amino acids. Germline CDR1 is SGHVS and CDR2 is FQNEAQ. As DNA, the CDR3 is TGTGCCAGCAGCCGGGACAGGGAAACTGAAGCTTTCTTT. Translated: CASSRDRETEAFF.